The 10 T cell receptor beta chains below all came from one sample that was sequenced in a study of blood T cell repertoires in COVID-19. TCRdb's table, derived via immunoSEQ multiplex PCR, lists solely in-frame clones and lacks some. The top ten hold roughly 29% of the sample, which has some 97,000 clones, around four fifths seen once. Material for sequencing was peripheral blood. These receptors were obtained from a man in his sixties or seventies with active or convalescent COVID-19.

This rearrangement joins TRBV7-2 to TRBJ2-2; weak D call: TRBD1 (6 bases). V lost 4 bases, J lost 3 bases, and 12 bases lay in between. The V gene's germline CDR1 is SGHTA and CDR2 FQGNSA. The CDR3 runs 15 residues. The CDR3: CASSSAGTYTGELFF. The DNA for the CDR3 is TGTGCCAGCAGCTCCGCCGGGACATACACCGGGGAGCTGTTTTTT.

The rearrangement uses TRBV10-3 and TRBJ2-7; D might be TRBD1 (6 bases). Trimming stripped 0 bases from V and 7 bases from J, with 7 bases between. The CDR3 runs to 12 residues. Germline V gene sequence: CDR1 ENHRY, CDR2 SYGVKD. The CDR3: CAISESQGEQYF. The CDR3 nucleotides are TGTGCCATCAGTGAGTCCCAGGGGGAGCAGTACTTC.

The chain combines TRBV9 with TRBJ2-7, with 7 bases that match TRBD1. Germline CDR1 is SGDLS and CDR2 is YYNGEE. V gave up 3 bases and J gave up 3 bases; unmatched junction bases: 6. The CDR3 consists of 14 residues. CDR3 DNA sequence: TGTGCCAGCAGCGCCAAGGGACAGAACTACGAGCAGTACTTC. This translates into CASSAKGQNYEQYF.

The rearrangement uses TRBV2 and TRBJ1-1; D ambiguous. Germline-derived CDR1 and CDR2 are SNHLY and FYNNEI. The CDR3 is 14 residues long. Trimming pared 7 bases from V and 3 bases from J, leaving 15 bases between. The CDR3 loop reads CASNFKPTDTEAFF. DNA of the CDR3: TGTGCCAGCAATTTTAAGCCAACGGACACTGAAGCTTTCTTT.

The V call is TRBV24-1, the J call TRBJ1-1; 10 bases map to TRBD1. Unmatched junction bases numbered 12, after V lost 1 base and J lost 5 bases. Germline CDR1 is KGHDR and CDR2 is SFDVKD. The CDR3 totals 18 residues. In nucleotides, the CDR3 is TGTGCCACCAGTGATTTAACGGACAGGGGGAAGCTAGGGACTGAAGCTTTCTTT. Translated: CATSDLTDRGKLGTEAFF.

J is TRBJ1-2 and V is TRBV5-1; D might be TRBD1 (5 bases). The CDR3 is 15 amino acids. The germline V gene encodes CDR1 SGHRS and CDR2 YFSETQ. With 0 bases removed from V and 7 bases from J, the gap between germline ends came to 16 bases. In DNA form, the CDR3 reads TGCGCCAGCAGCTTGGGACAGCCCACAGGACGTGGCTACACCTTC. It yields the protein CASSLGQPTGRGYTF.

This chain links TRBV27 with TRBJ1-1, with 9 nucleotides matching TRBD1. Germline CDR1 is MNHEY and CDR2 is SMNVEV (reference sequence). CDR3 size: 13 residues. Unmatched junction bases numbered 3, after V lost 6 bases and J lost 4 bases. The CDR3 DNA follows: TGTGCCAGCAGGGACAGGGGTTCCACTGAAGCTTTCTTT. As protein: CASRDRGSTEAFF.

V and J are TRBV7-2 and TRBJ2-7; 7 bases align to TRBD2. Trimming at V came to 1 base and at J to 3 bases, leaving 6 bases not matched to a gene. CDR3 length: 15 residues. CDR1 and CDR2 from the germline V gene are SGHTA and FQGNSA. In nucleotides, the CDR3 is TGTGCCAGCAGCTTAGAGGGGACTACCGTCTACGAGCAGTACTTC. Translation: CASSLEGTTVYEQYF.

The chain carries TRBV24-1 and TRBJ2-2; 11 positions match TRBD2. CDR3 length equals 15 residues. Trimming took 10 bases from V and 0 from J; bases not matched to a gene: 3. CDR1 is KGHDR and CDR2 is SFDVKD in the germline V gene. CDR3 residues: CATASGGSNTGELFF. The CDR3 DNA sequence: TGTGCCACGGCTAGCGGGGGGTCGAACACCGGGGAGCTGTTTTTT.

This clone has just one count. The CDR3 region has the DNA TGTGCCAGCAGTCACTGGACTGCTACCGGCTACACCTTC. This sequence encodes CASSHWTATGYTF. The chain has TRBV3-1 (or the pseudogene TRBV3-2) and TRBJ1-2; D gene uncertain. The CDR3 consists of 13 residues. The V end lost 6 bases, the J end lost 8 bases, and 16 bases lay between the germline ends. Germline lookup yields CDR1 LGHDT and CDR2 YNNKEL (reference sequence).